The 3 T cell receptor beta chains given below trace back to one sample, sequenced in a study of T cells in pancreatic ductal adenocarcinoma. Sequencing was performed with immunoSEQ multiplex PCR; in TCRdb, only in-frame clones are kept and a portion is missing. This sample carries over 100,000 clones, about 95% of them seen once, and the ten largest clones take under 3.5%. Selected pancreatic ductal adenocarcinoma patients had undergone surgery without neoadjuvant therapy. The sequenced sample was PBMCs. The origin of the receptors is a human donor with pancreatic ductal adenocarcinoma.

The J gene is TRBJ1-5, the V gene TRBV4-3, with D possibly being TRBD1 (6 bases). Per germline, CDR1 LGHNA and CDR2 YSLEER. The V gene lost 0 bases and the J gene lost 6 bases, with 6 bases spanning the gap. The CDR3 is 13 amino acids. CDR3 bases: TGCGCCAGCAGCCAAGACAGGGGTCAGCCCCAGCATTTT. Residues: CASSQDRGQPQHF.

The chain combines TRBV27 with TRBJ2-3, with TRBD2 as a possible D gene (6 bases). V was clipped by 6 bases and J by 5 bases, with 9 bases between them. In germline, CDR1 is MNHEY, CDR2 SMNVEV (reference sequence). This CDR3 is 12 amino acids long. CDR3 coding DNA: TGTGCCAGCAGATCCGGGGGAGATACGCAGTATTTT. Its translation is CASRSGGDTQYF.

The CDR3 spells CASSSGNEQFF. Written as DNA, the CDR3 is TGTGCCAGCAGCTCGGGCAATGAGCAGTTCTTC. The rearrangement uses TRBV7-9 and TRBJ2-1; D not certain. Trimming shortened V by 4 bases and J by 6 bases, and 4 bases separated the two germline ends. The CDR3 runs to 11 residues. CDR1 SEHNR and CDR2 FQNEAQ come from the germline V gene (reference sequence).